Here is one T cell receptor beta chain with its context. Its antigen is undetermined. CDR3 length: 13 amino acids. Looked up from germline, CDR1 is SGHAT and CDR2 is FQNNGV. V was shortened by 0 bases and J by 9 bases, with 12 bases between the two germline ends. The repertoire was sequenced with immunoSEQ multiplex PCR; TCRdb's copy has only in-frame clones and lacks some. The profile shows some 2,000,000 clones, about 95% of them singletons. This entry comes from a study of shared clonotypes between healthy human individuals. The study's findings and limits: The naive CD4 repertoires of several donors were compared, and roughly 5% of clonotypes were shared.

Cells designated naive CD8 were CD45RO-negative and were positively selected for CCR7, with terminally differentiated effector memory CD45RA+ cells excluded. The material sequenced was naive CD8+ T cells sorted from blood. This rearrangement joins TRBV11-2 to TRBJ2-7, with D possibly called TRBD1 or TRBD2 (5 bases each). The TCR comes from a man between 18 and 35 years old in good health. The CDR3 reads CASSLDGDRGQYF. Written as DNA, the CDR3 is TGTGCCAGCAGCTTAGATGGGGACCGAGGGCAGTACTTC. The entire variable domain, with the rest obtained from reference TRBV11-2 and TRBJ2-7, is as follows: EAGVAQSPRYKIIEKRQSVAFWCNPISGHATLYWYQQILGQGPKLLIQFQNNGVVDDSQLPKDRFSAERLKGVDSTLKIQPAKLEDSAVYLCASSLDGDRGQYFGPGTRLTVT.